A selection of T cell receptor beta chains follows, all from one sample in a study of blood T cell repertoires in COVID-19. The repertoire was sequenced with immunoSEQ multiplex PCR; TCRdb's copy has only in-frame clones and lacks some. In the table there are tens of thousands of clones, approximately 86% of which are singletons. What was sequenced was peripheral blood. The receptors originated from a woman aged 80 or over with acute or convalescent COVID-19. CDR3s include the opening cysteine and the closing phenylalanine or tryptophan. D genes are given only for firm matches. For some rows the clone size is stated as once, few or many, or as a class when expanded; others skip it.

TRBJ1-2 | NA | NA | TRBV10-2 | CASSVRGIYGYTF | TGCGCCAGCAGTGTAAGGGGGATCTATGGCTACACCTTC
TRBJ2-5 | TRBD1 | NA | TRBV7-9 | CASSSGQGRETQYF | TGTGCCAGCAGCTCCGGACAGGGAAGGGAGACCCAGTACTTC
TRBJ1-6 | TRBD1 | NA | TRBV6-2/TRBV6-3 | CASSYVSTGWGSPLHF | TGTGCCAGCAGTTATGTATCGACAGGGTGGGGCTCACCCCTCCACTTT
TRBJ2-1 | TRBD2 | NA | TRBV5-1 | CASSLVSGTYNEQFF | TGCGCCAGCAGCTTGGTTAGCGGGACTTACAATGAGCAGTTCTTC
TRBJ2-5 | TRBD1 | once | TRBV6-5 | CASSSGQGYLETQYF | TGTGCCAGCAGTTCGGGACAGGGGTATTTGGAGACCCAGTACTTC
TRBJ2-1 | TRBD2 | NA | TRBV12-3/TRBV12-4 | CASRSASGSVFF | TGTGCCAGCAGATCCGCTAGCGGGAGTGTGTTCTTC
TRBJ2-1 | TRBD2 | NA | TRBV24-1 | CATSALGLAAGPNEQFF | TGTGCCACCAGTGCTCTGGGACTAGCCGCGGGCCCCAATGAGCAGTTCTTC
TRBJ1-4 | TRBD1 | NA | TRBV4-3 | CASSARTGGNEKLFF | TGCGCCAGCAGCGCCCGGACAGGCGGAAACGAAAAACTGTTTTTT
TRBJ2-3 | TRBD1 | NA | TRBV3-1/TRBV3-2 | CASSQGRTGGLSTDTQYF | TGTGCCAGCAGCCAAGGCCGGACAGGGGGCCTTAGCACAGATACGCAGTATTTT
TRBJ2-3 | NA | NA | TRBV11-3 | CASSLLGGQTDTQYF | TGTGCCAGCAGCCTCTTGGGGGGGCAGACAGATACGCAGTATTTT
TRBJ1-4 | TRBD1 | NA | TRBV18 | CASSPNPTGDHEKLFF | TGTGCCAGCTCACCAAACCCGACAGGGGATCATGAAAAACTGTTTTTT
TRBJ2-1 | TRBD2 | NA | TRBV5-1 | CASSSTGTSVPEQFF | TGCGCCAGCAGCTCCACCGGGACTAGTGTCCCTGAGCAGTTCTTC
TRBJ2-2 | NA | NA | TRBV18 | CASSPEGTGELFF | TGTGCCAGCTCACCCGAGGGCACCGGGGAGCTGTTTTTT
TRBJ2-1 | TRBD2 | NA | TRBV5-1 | CASSHGLAVTRTYNEQFF | TGCGCCAGCAGCCACGGACTAGCGGTCACGCGGACCTACAATGAGCAGTTCTTC
TRBJ2-1 | TRBD1 | NA | TRBV11-3 | CASSAGTGGAYNEQFF | TGTGCCAGCAGCGCCGGGACAGGGGGCGCATACAATGAGCAGTTCTTC